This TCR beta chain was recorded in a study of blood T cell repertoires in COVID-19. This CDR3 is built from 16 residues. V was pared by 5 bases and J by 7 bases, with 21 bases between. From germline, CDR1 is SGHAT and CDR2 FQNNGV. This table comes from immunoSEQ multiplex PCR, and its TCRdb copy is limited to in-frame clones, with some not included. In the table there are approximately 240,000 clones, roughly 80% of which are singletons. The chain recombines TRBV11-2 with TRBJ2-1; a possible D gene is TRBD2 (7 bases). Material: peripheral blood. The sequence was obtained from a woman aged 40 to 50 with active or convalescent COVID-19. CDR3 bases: TGTGCCAGCAGCCCCGGTTGGGAGGGGGTACGGAATGAGCAGTTCTTC. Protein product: CASSPGWEGVRNEQFF.